A selection of T cell receptor beta chains follows, all from one sample in a study of identical twins. TCRdb re-derived calls from the 5' RACE reads in MiXCR, one entry per CDR3 protein. This sample has a few hundred thousand distinct CDR3 sequences, with around 18% found just once. The sample consisted of naive T cells sorted from blood. Receptor source: a man aged 45 to 65 in good health. Both conserved end residues are part of each CDR3.

CDR3: CSASRQTNSPLHF
V: TRBV20-1

CDR3: CASSVDRAEYNEQFF
V: TRBV5-1

CDR3: CASSPSGQGFNEQFF
V: TRBV7-7

CDR3: CASMRRWQGMDEQYF
V: TRBV7-8

CDR3: CATSAGEETQYF
V: TRBV24-1

CDR3: CASSLVQGLSASYNEQFF
V: TRBV5-1

CDR3: CATSRGSSPINEQFF
V: TRBV15

CDR3: CASSGSTGVEETQYF
V: TRBV6-1

CDR3: CATSRRQTYEQYF
V: TRBV15

CDR3: CASSRWRAYQETQYF
V: TRBV7-2